A single sample is the source of the 17 T cell receptor beta chains below, sequenced in a study of blood T cell repertoires in COVID-19. TCRdb's table, derived via immunoSEQ multiplex PCR, lists solely in-frame clones and lacks some. The sample has some 340,000 clones; 85% are singletons. Source material: peripheral blood. The receptors stem from a woman between 18 and 29 years old with acute or convalescent COVID-19.

The chain has TRBV30 and TRBJ2-2, with 7 bases identical to TRBD2. V shed 0 bases and J 7 bases; nucleotides not matched to a gene: 2. This CDR3 region has 13 residues. Looked up from germline, CDR1 is GTSNPN and CDR2 is SVGIG (reference sequence). CDR3 sequence reads: CAWSVGGDGELFF. Here the CDR3 DNA reads TGTGCCTGGAGTGTGGGGGGGGACGGGGAGCTGTTTTTT. Based on the CDR3 plus reference TRBV30 and TRBJ2-2, the full variable domain is SQTIHQWPATLVQPVGSPLSLECTVEGTSNPNLYWYRQAAGRGLQLLFYSVGIGQISSEVPQNLSASRPQDRQFILSSKKLLLSDSGFYLCAWSVGGDGELFFGEGSRLTVL.

This chain links TRBV10-3 with TRBJ1-3; 8 nucleotides align to TRBD1. The trim removed 10 bases at V and 2 bases at J, leaving 10 bases unmatched. The CDR3 totals 15 residues. CDR1 is ENHRY and CDR2 is SYGVKD in the germline V gene. The CDR3 DNA is TGTGCCACCACCGCGCAGGGGGCCCCTGGAAACACCATATATTTT. This codes for CATTAQGAPGNTIYF.

The chain joins TRBV24-1 to TRBJ1-5; possibly TRBD1 for D (6 bases). V shed 1 base and J shed 1 base, with 10 bases lying between them. The germline V gene has CDR1 KGHDR and CDR2 SFDVKD. This CDR3 region has 16 residues. CDR3 in DNA: TGTGCCACCAGTGATTTACAGGGTTTAAGCAATCAGCCCCAGCATTTT. It yields the protein CATSDLQGLSNQPQHF.

The chain carries TRBV3-1 (or the pseudogene TRBV3-2) and TRBJ2-5; D possibly corresponds to TRBD2 (5 bases). This CDR3 has 16 residues. The germline V and J ends were trimmed by 3 bases and 3 bases, with 17 bases remaining between them. CDR1 is LGHDT, CDR2 YNNKEL, per germline (reference sequence). CDR3 loop: CASSQDRGVSEETQYF. The CDR3 nucleotides are TGTGCCAGCAGCCAGGATCGGGGAGTAAGCGAAGAGACCCAGTACTTC.

This rearrangement joins TRBV5-1 to TRBJ2-4, with D perhaps TRBD2 (5 bases). CDR1 is SGHRS, CDR2 YFSETQ, per germline. V was cut by 3 bases and J by 5 bases, with 9 bases left in between. This CDR3 is built from 13 residues. CDR3 nucleotide sequence: TGCGCCAGCAGCTATTCCGGGGAAAACATTCAGTACTTC. The encoded protein is CASSYSGENIQYF.

Only a few counts were recorded for this clone. The chain combines TRBV3-1 (or the pseudogene TRBV3-2) with TRBJ1-2, with TRBD1 matching 8 bases. The J segment lost 2 bases and the V segment lost 1 base, leaving 6 bases of the junction unmatched. The CDR3 has 16 residues. CDR1 LGHDT and CDR2 YNNKEL come from the germline V gene (reference sequence). The CDR3 here is CASSQADRGVNYGYTF. The CDR3 DNA follows: TGTGCCAGCAGCCAAGCCGACAGGGGAGTGAACTATGGCTACACCTTC.

This clone came up a few times. CDR3 residues: CASTGEGYEQYF. The CDR3 nucleotides are TGTGCCAGCACGGGTGAGGGCTACGAGCAGTACTTC. J is TRBJ2-7 and V is TRBV3-1 (or the pseudogene TRBV3-2); tentatively, D is TRBD2 (5 bases). The CDR3 has 12 residues. Per the germline V gene, CDR1 is LGHDT and CDR2 is YNNKEL (reference sequence). The V end lost 7 bases, the J end lost 3 bases, and 10 bases lay between the germline ends.

This chain joins TRBV3-1 (or the pseudogene TRBV3-2) and TRBJ2-5, with 11 bases fitting TRBD1. CDR1 is LGHDT, CDR2 YNNKEL, per germline (reference sequence). V trimming: 8 bases; J trimming: 7 bases; junction bases outside the gene matches: 15. The CDR3 consists of 16 residues. The CDR3 spells CASGNPGQGGPWTQYF. CDR3 DNA sequence: TGTGCCAGCGGTAATCCGGGACAGGGGGGACCATGGACCCAGTACTTC.

The genes are TRBV5-1 and TRBJ2-7; D possibly corresponds to TRBD2 (5 bases). Germline loops: CDR1 SGHRS, CDR2 YFSETQ. This CDR3 has 17 amino acids. V was trimmed by 4 bases and J by 0 bases, leaving 20 bases between them. CDR3 sequence reads: CASSPLPGSGGSYEQYF. CDR3 nucleotide sequence: TGCGCCAGCAGCCCACTTCCGGGCAGCGGAGGCTCCTACGAGCAGTACTTC.

The rearrangement uses TRBV7-7 and TRBJ2-1; a possible D gene is TRBD1 (5 bases). V was cut by 4 bases and J by 4 bases, with 14 bases left in between. Germline assignment: CDR1 SSHAT and CDR2 FNYEAQ (reference sequence). This CDR3 has 15 residues. The CDR3 protein is CASSSGQAGYNEQFF. In nucleotides, the CDR3 is TGTGCCAGCAGCTCAGGGCAAGCTGGGTACAATGAGCAGTTCTTC. The whole variable domain, remainder taken from reference TRBV7-7 and TRBJ2-1, is GAGVSQSPRYKVTKRGQDVTLRCDPISSHATLYWYQQALGQGPEFLTYFNYEAQPDKSGLPSDRFSAERPEGSISTLTIQRTEQRDSAMYRCASSSGQAGYNEQFFGPGTRLTVL.

In this sample, this clone turned up once. J is TRBJ1-6 and V is TRBV3-1 (or the pseudogene TRBV3-2), with D perhaps TRBD1 (6 bases). Per the germline V gene, CDR1 is LGHDT and CDR2 is YNNKEL (reference sequence). The CDR3 contains 14 residues. V was clipped by 1 base and J by 13 bases, with 14 bases between them. Here the CDR3 DNA reads TGTGCCAGCAGCCAAGGCCGGGGAGGGGGGCCCCTCCACTTT. Its translation: CASSQGRGGGPLHF.

The rearrangement joins TRBV24-1 to TRBJ2-2; D might be TRBD2 (6 bases). CDR1 and CDR2 (germline): KGHDR, SFDVKD. V shed 5 bases and J shed 1 base, with 7 bases lying between them. The length of the CDR3 is 14 residues. The CDR3 DNA is TGTGCCACCAGTGGGGGGGAGAACACCGGGGAGCTGTTTTTT. It encodes CATSGGENTGELFF.

V usage is TRBV6-5 and J usage is TRBJ2-7; 8 nucleotides match TRBD1. The junction had 14 bases not matched to a gene; V was cut back by 7 bases and J by 6 bases. The CDR3 has 15 residues. The V gene's germline CDR1 is MNHEY and CDR2 SVGAGI. The CDR3 DNA is TGTGCCAGCACCGCGGCTCTGCAGGGGGCTGGCGAGCAGTACTTC. Encoded protein: CASTAALQGAGEQYF.

This clone was picked up many times. V gene TRBV27 combines with J gene TRBJ2-1, with no clear D. The CDR3 has 16 residues. The germline V gene encodes CDR1 MNHEY and CDR2 SMNVEV (reference sequence). Trimming pared 3 bases from V and 0 bases from J, leaving 12 bases between. The CDR3 sequence is CASSLSADFSYNEQFF. CDR3 DNA: TGTGCCAGCAGTTTGAGCGCCGATTTCTCCTACAATGAGCAGTTCTTC.

This clone has a single count. The chain couples TRBV19 to TRBJ1-1, with TRBD1 matching 8 bases. Per germline, CDR1 LNHDA and CDR2 SQIVND (reference sequence). This CDR3 region has 15 residues. The junction had 5 bases not matched to a gene; V was cut back by 4 bases and J by 1 base. The CDR3, as DNA: TGTGCCAGTAGTACCCACGACAGGGGGAACACTGAAGCTTTCTTT. It encodes CASSTHDRGNTEAFF.

The genes are TRBV7-2 and TRBJ2-2; possibly TRBD2 for D (5 bases). From germline, CDR1 is SGHTA and CDR2 FQGNSA. The CDR3 covers 15 residues. V lost 5 bases and J lost 0, with 10 bases in between. CDR3 DNA: TGTGCCAGCAGCGTTAGGACTTCGAACACCGGGGAGCTGTTTTTT. It specifies CASSVRTSNTGELFF.

V is TRBV5-5 and J is TRBJ2-1; 10 bases line up with TRBD2. Germline CDR1 SGHKS, CDR2 YYEKEE (reference sequence). The CDR3 consists of 15 residues. The trim removed 5 bases at V and 10 bases at J, leaving 12 bases unmatched. The CDR3 loop reads CASRWSSGSIGEQFF. CDR3 bases: TGTGCCAGCAGATGGTCTAGCGGGAGTATAGGGGAGCAGTTCTTC.